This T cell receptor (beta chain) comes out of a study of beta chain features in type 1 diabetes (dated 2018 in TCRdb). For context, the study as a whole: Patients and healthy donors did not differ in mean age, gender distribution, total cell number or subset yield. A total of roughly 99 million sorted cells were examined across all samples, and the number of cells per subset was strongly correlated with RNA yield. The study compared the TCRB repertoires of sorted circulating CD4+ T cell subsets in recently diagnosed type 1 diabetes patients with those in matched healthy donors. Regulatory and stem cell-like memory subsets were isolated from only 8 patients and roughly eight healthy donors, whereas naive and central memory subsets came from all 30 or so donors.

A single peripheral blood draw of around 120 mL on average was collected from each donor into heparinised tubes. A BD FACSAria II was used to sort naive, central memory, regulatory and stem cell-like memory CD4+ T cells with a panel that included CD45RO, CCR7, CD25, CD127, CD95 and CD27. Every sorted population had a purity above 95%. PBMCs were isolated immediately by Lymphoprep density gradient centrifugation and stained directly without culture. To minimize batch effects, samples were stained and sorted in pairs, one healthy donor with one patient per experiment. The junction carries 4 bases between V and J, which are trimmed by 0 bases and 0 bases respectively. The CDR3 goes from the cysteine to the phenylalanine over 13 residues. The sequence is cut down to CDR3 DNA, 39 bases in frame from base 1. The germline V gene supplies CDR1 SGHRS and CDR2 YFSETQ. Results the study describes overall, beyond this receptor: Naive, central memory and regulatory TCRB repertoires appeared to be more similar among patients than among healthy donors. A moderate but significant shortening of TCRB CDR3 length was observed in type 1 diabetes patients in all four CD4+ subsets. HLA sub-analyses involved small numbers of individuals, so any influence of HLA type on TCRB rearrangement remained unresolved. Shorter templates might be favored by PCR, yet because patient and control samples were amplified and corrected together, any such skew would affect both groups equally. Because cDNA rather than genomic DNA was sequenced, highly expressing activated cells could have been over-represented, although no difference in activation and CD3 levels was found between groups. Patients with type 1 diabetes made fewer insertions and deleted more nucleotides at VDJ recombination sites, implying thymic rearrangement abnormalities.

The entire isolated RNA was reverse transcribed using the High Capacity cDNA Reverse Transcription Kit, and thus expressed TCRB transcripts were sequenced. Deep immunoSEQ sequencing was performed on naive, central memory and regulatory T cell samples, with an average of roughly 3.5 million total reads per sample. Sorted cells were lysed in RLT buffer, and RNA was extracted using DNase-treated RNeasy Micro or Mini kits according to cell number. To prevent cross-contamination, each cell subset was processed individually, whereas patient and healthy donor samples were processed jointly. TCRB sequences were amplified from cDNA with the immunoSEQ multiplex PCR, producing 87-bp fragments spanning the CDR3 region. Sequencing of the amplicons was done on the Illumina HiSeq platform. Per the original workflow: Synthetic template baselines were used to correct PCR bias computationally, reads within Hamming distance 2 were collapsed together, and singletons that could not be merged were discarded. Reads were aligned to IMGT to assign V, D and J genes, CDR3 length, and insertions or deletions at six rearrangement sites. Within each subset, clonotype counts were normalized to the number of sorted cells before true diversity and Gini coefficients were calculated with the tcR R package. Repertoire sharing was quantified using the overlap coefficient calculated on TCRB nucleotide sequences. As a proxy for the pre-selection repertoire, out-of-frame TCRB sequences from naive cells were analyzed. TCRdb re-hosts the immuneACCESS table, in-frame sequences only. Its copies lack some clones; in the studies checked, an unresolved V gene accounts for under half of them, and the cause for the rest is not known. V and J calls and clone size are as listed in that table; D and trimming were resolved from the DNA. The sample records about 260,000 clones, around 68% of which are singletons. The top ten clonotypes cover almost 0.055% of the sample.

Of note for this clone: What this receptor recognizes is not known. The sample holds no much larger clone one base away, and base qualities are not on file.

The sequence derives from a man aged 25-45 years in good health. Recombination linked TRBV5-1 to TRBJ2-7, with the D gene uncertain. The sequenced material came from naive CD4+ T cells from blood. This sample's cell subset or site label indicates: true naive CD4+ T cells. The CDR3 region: CASSLGSSYEQYF. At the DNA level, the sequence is TGCGCCAGCAGCTTGGGGAGCTCCTACGAGCAGTACTTC. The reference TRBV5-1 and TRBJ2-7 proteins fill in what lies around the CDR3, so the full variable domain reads KAGVTQTPRYLIKTRGQQVTLSCSPISGHRSVSWYQQTPGQGLQFLFEYFSETQRNKGNFPGRFSGRQFSNSRSEMNVSTLELGDSALYLCASSLGSSYEQYFGPGTRLTVT.